This T cell receptor beta chain was sequenced for a study of T cell responses to AZD1222 COVID-19 vaccine. Concerning this clone: Its target is not known.

General study points: Reportedly, nearly half the spike-specific TCRs target unmutated variant regions.

This CDR3 is 14 amino acids long. Germline V lookup: CDR1 SQVTM, CDR2 ANQGSEA. The V and J ends lost 2 bases and 1 base, in that order; junction bases with no gene match: 2. The table came from immunoSEQ multiplex PCR; TCRdb's copy has only in-frame clones and leaves some out. In the table there are some 90,000 clones, 70% to 90% of which are singletons. The origin of this receptor is an adult in good health. The chain employs TRBV29-1 and TRBJ1-2; TRBD1 agrees at 9 bases. Specimen: peripheral blood, collected on day 0 of AZD1222 vaccination. DNA of the CDR3: TGCAGCGTTGAAAGACAGGGGGATAACTATGGCTACACCTTC. This codes for CSVERQGDNYGYTF.